The 28 T cell receptor beta chains below were found in one sample sequenced in a study of blood T cells in healthy people across ages. A second PCR of 7 to 11 cycles used a sample-barcoded 5' primer and a J-beta primer mix. TCRdb itself ran the 5' RACE reads through MiXCR, one entry per CDR3 protein. Among fewer than 600,000 distinct CDR3 sequences listed, over 25% were seen once. This same sample was also part of a study on T cells of mothers and their children.

The sample consisted of blood. The receptor set was obtained from a boy younger than 10 in good health.

This clonotype was seen a few times. J is TRBJ2-3 and V is TRBV4-1; weak D call: TRBD2 (5 bases). This CDR3 is built from 15 residues. V gave up 1 base and J gave up 2 bases, with 10 bases separating them. Germline V CDR1 and CDR2: MGHRA, YSYEKL. CDR3 amino acids: CASSQGERDTDTQYF. Here the CDR3 DNA reads TGCGCCAGCAGCCAAGGTGAACGGGACACAGATACGCAGTATTTT.

This clonotype has only a few counts. The CDR3 loop is CASSVSYYNEQFF. The CDR3 coding sequence is TGTGCCAGCAGTGTATCTTACTACAATGAGCAGTTCTTC. The chain combines TRBV12-3 or TRBV12-4 with TRBJ2-1; D gene unclear. V was shortened by 5 bases and J by 3 bases, with 8 bases between the two germline ends. This CDR3 has 13 residues.

This clonotype was counted only a few times. The rearrangement uses TRBV12-3 or TRBV12-4 and TRBJ2-5, with unresolved D. The DNA end favors TRBJ2-7, so the J call may be wrong. The CDR3 sequence is 12 residues long. The CDR3, as DNA: TGTGCCAGCAGCCTCGCTCTCTACGAGCAGTACTTC. It codes for CASSLALYEQYF.

V usage is TRBV29-1 and J usage is TRBJ2-7; D may be TRBD1 or TRBD2 (5 bases each). Trimming left V 0 bases short and J 3 bases short, with 12 bases between. There are 14 residues in the CDR3. Germline-derived CDR1 and CDR2 are SQVTM and ANQGSEA. The CDR3 DNA reads as TGCAGCGTTGAAGAGGGGACCGGGATCTACGAGCAGTACTTC. Its protein is CSVEEGTGIYEQYF.

The chain is built from TRBV20-1 and TRBJ2-5; 8 nucleotides match TRBD1. In germline, CDR1 is DFQATT, CDR2 SNEGSKA (reference sequence). The CDR3 sequence is 14 residues long. Germline trimming cut 1 base from V and 3 bases from J; bases unmatched to any gene: 4. CDR3 in DNA: TGCAGTGCTAGAGCTCCACAGGGGGAAGAGACCCAGTACTTC. Its protein product is CSARAPQGEETQYF.

A few counts support this clonotype. V and J are TRBV21-1 and TRBJ2-5; the table assigns TRBD1, which was not confirmed against the DNA. TRBV21-1 is marked as a pseudogene. The CDR3 is made up of 11 amino acids. The CDR3 here is CARVRGGTQYF. The CDR3 nucleotides read TGTGCCAGAGTGCGTGGGGGGACCCAGTACTTC.

This clonotype was recorded a few times. The chain couples TRBV2 to TRBJ1-4; the D is unclear. Trimming removed 5 bases at V and 17 bases at J, with 15 bases between. Germline loops: CDR1 SNHLY, CDR2 FYNNEI. The CDR3 consists of 11 residues. This CDR3 is CASSWPPGNFF. CDR3 nucleotide sequence: TGTGCCAGCAGTTGGCCCCCCGGGAACTTTTTT.

The chain links TRBV7-3 to TRBJ2-7, with TRBD2 matching over 7 bases. This CDR3 spans 15 amino acids. Trimming cost V 2 bases and J 2 bases; bases outside gene matches: 6. Germline V gene sequence: CDR1 SGHTA, CDR2 FQGTGA. CDR3: CASSLGRGRAYEQYF. The CDR3 DNA reads as TGTGCCAGCAGCTTAGGGAGGGGCAGGGCCTACGAGCAGTACTTC.

This sequence joins TRBV20-1 and TRBJ1-6; D is unclear. Germline V gene sequence: CDR1 DFQATT, CDR2 SNEGSKA (reference sequence). The CDR3 is made up of 12 amino acids. Trimming shortened V by 5 bases and J by 11 bases, and 13 bases separated the two germline ends. CDR3 coding DNA: TGCAGTGCTCGAGGCGACACGGCACCCCTCCACTTT. Its translation: CSARGDTAPLHF.

The chain uses TRBV5-5 and TRBJ1-5, with D uncertain. CDR1 is SGHKS and CDR2 is YYEKEE in the germline V gene (reference sequence). Trimming cost V 0 bases and J 1 base, with 5 bases left between them. The CDR3 totals 14 residues. The DNA of the CDR3 is TGTGCCAGCAGCTTGGAGGTGAGCAATCAGCCCCAGCATTTT. This sequence encodes CASSLEVSNQPQHF.

This clonotype was found a few times. The chain carries TRBV13 and TRBJ2-1; TRBD2 matches 10 bases. CDR1 is PRHDT, CDR2 FYEKMQ, per germline (reference sequence). CDR3 size: 15 residues. With 5 bases clipped from V and 7 bases from J, the junction kept 8 bases outside the gene matches. CDR3 in DNA: TGTGCCAGCAGCCCCGAGCGGGGGGGCCTAAATGAGCAGTTCTTC. Its protein product is CASSPERGGLNEQFF.

The chain carries TRBV20-1 and TRBJ1-2, with TRBD1 identical over 9 bases. V lost 7 bases and J lost 8; bases outside the gene matches: 5. The CDR3 contains 11 residues. The germline CDR1 and CDR2 sequences are DFQATT and SNEGSKA (reference sequence). The CDR3 coding sequence is TGCAGTGTCCCAACAGGGGGCGGCTACACCTTC. The encoded protein is CSVPTGGGYTF.

J is TRBJ2-7 and V is TRBV5-1; no firm D call. Trimming took off 5 bases at V and 3 bases at J, with 12 bases between the two ends. CDR3 length: 13 residues. Looked up from germline, CDR1 is SGHRS and CDR2 is YFSETQ. The CDR3 loop reads CASRPNAGYEQYF. In DNA form, the CDR3 reads TGCGCCAGCAGACCAAACGCCGGCTACGAGCAGTACTTC.

Note on this clonotype: The junction and the germline gene differ at one end; a read error may be behind it. The chain employs TRBV2 and TRBJ1-3; D ambiguous. The germline CDR1 and CDR2 sequences are SNHLY and FYNNEI. There are 16 residues in the CDR3. The CDR3 loop reads CASSEEWSFSGNTIYF. CDR3 in DNA: TGTGCCAGCAGCGAAGAATGGTCCTTCTCTGGAAACACCATATATTTT.

The V gene is TRBV20-1, the J gene TRBJ1-5; 7 bases are a match to TRBD1. The CDR3 sequence is 14 residues long. Trimming took 6 bases from V and 5 from J; bases not matched to a gene: 10. Germline assignment: CDR1 DFQATT and CDR2 SNEGSKA (reference sequence). DNA of the CDR3: TGCAGTGCCCCTGCGGGCAGGGGGGATCAGCCCCAGCATTTT. Its protein is CSAPAGRGDQPQHF.

V and J are TRBV7-9 and TRBJ1-2, with 7 bases that match TRBD1. V shed 4 bases and J 7 bases; nucleotides not matched to a gene: 12. The CDR3 has 15 residues. The V gene's germline CDR1 is SEHNR and CDR2 FQNEAQ (reference sequence). CDR3 nucleotides: TGTGCCAGCAGCTCTTCCAGGAGCAAGGGGGCTGGCTACACCTTC. The encoded protein is CASSSSRSKGAGYTF.

This clonotype was detected a few times. The chain is built from TRBV6-5 and TRBJ2-3; TRBD2 matches at 7 bases. The CDR3 is made up of 13 amino acids. After removal of 4 bases from V and 7 bases from J, the junction contained 5 bases not matched to a gene. Germline loops: CDR1 MNHEY, CDR2 SVGAGI. In nucleotides, the CDR3 is TGTGCCAGCAGTTGGGACTATCTGAATACGCAGTATTTT. Encoded protein: CASSWDYLNTQYF.

The chain uses TRBV19 and TRBJ1-2; 8 bases map to TRBD1. CDR1 is LNHDA and CDR2 is SQIVND in the germline V gene (reference sequence). V dropped 7 bases and J dropped 4; count of bases not matched to a gene: 11. The CDR3 has 15 residues. For the CDR3, the DNA is TGTGCCAGTATTCCCGGGACAGGATCTTCCTATGGCTACACCTTC. The encoded protein is CASIPGTGSSYGYTF.

This clonotype turned up a few times. V and J are TRBV29-1 and TRBJ1-4, with a possible D match to TRBD1 (6 bases). Per germline, CDR1 SQVTM and CDR2 ANQGSEA. The V end was cut by 7 bases, the J end by 0 bases, with 12 bases between. The CDR3 spans 14 residues. The CDR3 region is CSAQQGATNEKLFF. For the CDR3, the DNA is TGCAGCGCTCAACAGGGTGCAACTAATGAAAAACTGTTTTTT.

This clonotype was picked up a small number of times. The chain has TRBV29-1 and TRBJ2-5; D is ambiguous. Near its end, the DNA agrees better with TRBJ2-7, so the J call may be wrong. CDR1 is SQVTM, CDR2 ANQGSEA, per germline. This CDR3 has 13 residues. CDR3 residues: CSVENKNPYEQYF. CDR3 nucleotide sequence: TGCAGCGTTGAGAACAAGAACCCCTACGAGCAGTACTTC.

The V call is TRBV12-3 or TRBV12-4, the J call TRBJ2-2, with 9 bases identical to TRBD1. With V trimmed by 6 bases and J by 3 bases, 5 bases remained unmatched. This CDR3 comprises 15 residues. DNA for the CDR3: TGTGCCAGCAGCCATGGGACAGGGCACACCGGGGAGCTGTTTTTT. Protein sequence: CASSHGTGHTGELFF.

The sample holds a few counts of this clonotype. The V call is TRBV7-2, the J call TRBJ2-7, with D unresolved. Germline-derived CDR1 and CDR2 are SGHTA and FQGNSA. The length of the CDR3 is 13 residues. Deletions cut 4 bases from V and 0 bases from J, with 7 bases between. In DNA form, the CDR3 reads TGTGCCAGCAGCTCGATGAGCTCCTACGAGCAGTACTTC. Its translation is CASSSMSSYEQYF.

In this sample, this clonotype turned up a few times. The chain couples TRBV7-6 to TRBJ2-5; D gene uncertain. Gene TRBJ2-1 matches the end of the DNA better, so the J call may be wrong. This CDR3 is built from 17 residues. Germline loops: CDR1 SGHVS, CDR2 FNYEAQ. In DNA, the CDR3 is TGTGCCAGCAGCTCGGGCGTTGGACCTCCCCCGGGCAATGAGCAGTTCTTC. Its protein product is CASSSGVGPPPGNEQFF.

This clonotype was seen only a few times. The V and J genes are TRBV30 and TRBJ1-5, with no clear D. CDR3 length: 14 amino acids. CDR1 is GTSNPN, CDR2 SVGIG, per germline (reference sequence). V was pared by 0 bases and J by 7 bases, with 13 bases between. CDR3 in amino acids: CAWSVNLRSQPQHF. Written as DNA, the CDR3 is TGTGCCTGGAGTGTAAACCTTCGATCCCAGCCCCAGCATTTT.

This clonotype has a handful of counts. The chain links TRBV15 to TRBJ2-7; 12 nucleotides match TRBD2. This CDR3 is built from 16 residues. Germline-derived CDR1 and CDR2 are LNHNV and YYDKDF (reference sequence). Trimming cost V 1 base and J 5 bases; bases outside gene matches: 6. The CDR3 region is CATSRAGLAGKNEQYF. The DNA for the CDR3 is TGTGCCACCAGCAGAGCCGGACTAGCGGGAAAGAACGAGCAGTACTTC.

This chain joins TRBV12-3 or TRBV12-4 and TRBJ1-1; the D gene is possibly TRBD1 (5 bases). V was pared by 4 bases and J by 0 bases, with 9 bases between. CDR3 length: 14 amino acids. The CDR3 DNA sequence: TGTGCCAGCAGTTCGGCGGACATGAACACTGAAGCTTTCTTT. Its translation is CASSSADMNTEAFF.

This clonotype has a handful of counts. The chain has TRBV5-1 and TRBJ2-1, with 14 nucleotides matching TRBD2. Germline V gives CDR1 SGHRS, CDR2 YFSETQ. Trimming cost V 5 bases and J 6 bases; bases outside gene matches: 4. The CDR3 length is 15 residues. The DNA for the CDR3 is TGCGCCAGCAGGCAGACTAGCGGGGGGGCCAATGAGCAGTTCTTC. Translated: CASRQTSGGANEQFF.

There are a few counts of this clonotype. CDR3 bases: TGCGCCAGCAGCCAAAGACCTAACACTGAAGCTTTCTTT. Its protein product is CASSQRPNTEAFF. V usage is TRBV4-1 and J usage is TRBJ1-1; D unclear. The length of the CDR3 is 13 residues. V shed 2 bases and J shed 2 bases, with 6 bases lying between them. The germline gives CDR1 MGHRA, CDR2 YSYEKL.